This T cell receptor (beta chain) stems from a study of blood T cells in healthy people across ages. For the second PCR, which ran for 7 to 11 cycles, a sample-barcoded 5' primer and a J-beta primer mix were used. In TCRdb, the 5' RACE reads were re-called with MiXCR into one record per CDR3 protein. This sample has about 640,000 distinct CDR3 sequences, with approximately 59% found just once. Study results and caveats: Both naive CD4+ cell counts and diversity were greater in long-lived donors than in aged donors. Since the PBMCs were unsorted, naive and antigen-experienced cells could not be conclusively compared.

Of note for this clonotype: Its antigen is unknown.

This CDR3 has 14 residues. The V gene lost 4 bases and the J gene lost 0 bases, with 8 bases spanning the gap. Germline assignment: CDR1 SGHRS and CDR2 YFSETQ. This TCR was recovered from a man in his 60s in good health. The chain recombines TRBV5-1 with TRBJ2-1; TRBD1 might be the D (6 bases). Material: blood. The DNA of the CDR3 is TGCGCCAGCAGCAAAGGGGGCTCCTACAATGAGCAGTTCTTC. The encoded protein is CASSKGGSYNEQFF. The full variable domain, with the rest looked up from reference TRBV5-1 and TRBJ2-1, is KAGVTQTPRYLIKTRGQQVTLSCSPISGHRSVSWYQQTPGQGLQFLFEYFSETQRNKGNFPGRFSGRQFSNSRSEMNVSTLELGDSALYLCASSKGGSYNEQFFGPGTRLTVL.